One sample yielded the 15 T cell receptor beta chains listed below, sequenced in a study of shared clonotypes between healthy human individuals. Measured with immunoSEQ multiplex PCR; TCRdb has only the in-frame clones, and not every one. The sample holds fewer than 650,000 clones; around three quarters are singletons and the top ten take around 12%. Material: PBMCs. These receptors all come from a woman aged 40-49 years in good health. Some clones in this sample may be carry-over from other donors' samples.

DNA for the CDR3: TGCGCCAGCAGCTTGGGACTAGCGGGAGGTGCGACAGATACGCAGTATTTT. Its translation is CASSLGLAGGATDTQYF. The chain recombines TRBV5-1 with TRBJ2-3, with 13 bases aligning to TRBD2. This CDR3 contains 17 residues. Looked up from germline, CDR1 is SGHRS and CDR2 is YFSETQ. V gave up 0 bases and J gave up 3 bases; unmatched junction bases: 4.

CDR3 region: CAIRGGEGAYEQYF. In DNA, the CDR3 is TGTGCCATCAGAGGGGGCGAGGGGGCCTACGAGCAGTACTTC. The V gene is TRBV10-3, the J gene TRBJ2-7; 7 bases match TRBD1. The CDR3 is made up of 14 amino acids. The V segment lost 6 bases and the J segment 2 bases; nucleotides outside the gene matches: 7. Germline loops: CDR1 ENHRY, CDR2 SYGVKD.

V usage is TRBV27 and J usage is TRBJ1-2; D possibly corresponds to TRBD1 (6 bases). The CDR3 runs to 18 residues. V gave up 4 bases and J gave up 8 bases, with 29 bases separating them. The germline V gene encodes CDR1 MNHEY and CDR2 SMNVEV (reference sequence). The CDR3 nucleotides read TGTGCCAGCAGTTCACGCAAGGGGGTGCCTAATGACCGTATAGGCTACACCTTC. Translated: CASSSRKGVPNDRIGYTF.

A few counts support this clone. CDR3 DNA: TGTGCCTGGAGTGCGGGGGGACATGGCTACACCTTC. This encodes CAWSAGGHGYTF. This sequence joins TRBV30 and TRBJ1-2; D possibly corresponds to TRBD1 (5 bases). Germline values: CDR1 GTSNPN, CDR2 SVGIG (reference sequence). Trimming took off 1 base at V and 6 bases at J, with 9 bases between the two ends. This CDR3 has 12 amino acids.

The chain has TRBV5-6 and TRBJ1-1; possible D gene TRBD1, 5 bases. Trimming shortened V by 5 bases and J by 1 base, and 15 bases separated the two germline ends. This CDR3 comprises 15 residues. Germline CDR1 is SGHDT and CDR2 is YYEEEE. This CDR3 is CASRPRGGQNTEAFF. CDR3 DNA: TGTGCCAGCAGACCCCGGGGGGGTCAGAACACTGAAGCTTTCTTT. The full variable domain, in which reference TRBV5-6 and TRBJ1-1 provide the parts outside the CDR3, is DAGVTQSPTHLIKTRGQQVTLRCSPKSGHDTVSWYQQALGQGPQFIFQYYEEEERQRGNFPDRFSGHQFPNYSSELNVNALLLGDSALYLCASRPRGGQNTEAFFGQGTRLTVV.

This clone was picked up many times. Other DNA sequences in the sample encode the same CDR3. This rearrangement joins TRBV28 to TRBJ2-1, with TRBD2 identical over 8 bases. From germline, CDR1 is MDHEN and CDR2 SYDVKM. V was clipped by 2 bases and J by 4 bases; unmatched bases: 7. This CDR3 is built from 16 residues. In nucleotides, the CDR3 is TGTGCCAGCAGTTTAGTGAGCGGGAGCGCTTACAATGAGCAGTTCTTC. It yields the protein CASSLVSGSAYNEQFF.

As to this clone: One end of the junction fails to match germline, which may point to a read error. The gene calls are TRBV2 and TRBJ1-4; a possible D gene is TRBD1 (5 bases). Germline V lookup: CDR1 SNHLY, CDR2 FYNNEI. The CDR3 is 14 amino acids. CDR3 coding DNA: TGTGCCAGCAGTTACAGGCTGGACGATGAAGAACTGTTTTTT. Translation gives CASSYRLDDEELFF.

The genes are TRBV9 and TRBJ2-5, with 8 bases identical to TRBD2. The CDR3 runs 15 residues. The trim removed 2 bases at V and 1 base at J, leaving 4 bases unmatched. The V gene's germline CDR1 is SGDLS and CDR2 YYNGEE. CDR3 coding DNA: TGTGCCAGCAGCGTCCGAGCGGGGGTCCAAGAGACCCAGTACTTC. Protein: CASSVRAGVQETQYF. Together with reference TRBV9 and TRBJ2-5, the CDR3 gives the full variable domain: DSGVTQTPKHLITATGQRVTLRCSPRSGDLSVYWYQQSLDQGLQFLIQYYNGEERAKGNILERFSAQQFPDLHSELNLSSLELGDSALYFCASSVRAGVQETQYFGPGTRLLVL.

This chain links TRBV20-1 with TRBJ2-1; D call uncertain. Per germline, CDR1 DFQATT and CDR2 SNEGSKA (reference sequence). This CDR3 region has 11 residues. Trimming left V 4 bases short and J 5 bases short, with 6 bases between. DNA for the CDR3: TGCAGTGCTACCCCCCACAATGAGCAGTTCTTC. As protein: CSATPHNEQFF.

The chain is built from TRBV5-6 and TRBJ2-5; D assignment may be TRBD1 or TRBD2 (6 bases each). The CDR3 runs to 13 residues. Trimming stripped 4 bases from V and 3 bases from J, with 10 bases between. Per the germline V gene, CDR1 is SGHDT and CDR2 is YYEEEE. The CDR3 here is CASSAGHEETQYF. In DNA, the CDR3 is TGTGCCAGCAGCGCGGGACACGAAGAGACCCAGTACTTC.

The rearrangement joins TRBV5-1 to TRBJ1-4; D may be TRBD1 (5 bases). Trimming stripped 8 bases from V and 4 bases from J, with 12 bases between. The CDR3 extends over 13 amino acids. Looked up from germline, CDR1 is SGHRS and CDR2 is YFSETQ. CDR3 region: CASRVGGNEKLFF. CDR3 DNA: TGCGCCAGTAGGGTTGGGGGTAATGAAAAACTGTTTTTT.

This clone appeared a few times. The chain carries TRBV28 and TRBJ2-2; TRBD2 agrees at 12 bases. J lost 5 bases, V lost 10 bases, and 17 bases had no gene match. Germline V gives CDR1 MDHEN, CDR2 SYDVKM. CDR3 length equals 18 residues. The CDR3: CATRKRAPLAGGTGELFF. Here the CDR3 DNA reads TGTGCCACCCGTAAACGGGCCCCGCTAGCGGGAGGGACCGGGGAGCTGTTTTTT.

This clone is a singleton in its sample. The chain has TRBV7-9 and TRBJ2-5; 11 nucleotides agree with TRBD2. V gave up 5 bases and J gave up 4 bases; unmatched junction bases: 9. This CDR3 contains 16 residues. Germline V gives CDR1 SEHNR, CDR2 FQNEAQ (reference sequence). CDR3 in DNA: TGTGCCAGCAGCCGTTTAGCGGGAGGGCCTGGAGAGACCCAGTACTTC. Translation gives CASSRLAGGPGETQYF.

The V call is TRBV28, the J call TRBJ2-3; D call uncertain. The length of the CDR3 is 14 residues. The ends were cut back, 5 bases at V and 2 bases at J, with 11 bases in the middle. Germline CDR1 is MDHEN and CDR2 is SYDVKM. The CDR3 reads CASSLPTYTDTQYF. CDR3 bases: TGTGCCAGCAGTCTACCCACCTACACAGATACGCAGTATTTT.

The chain is built from TRBV18 and TRBJ1-2; D is ambiguous. Germline V gives CDR1 KGHSH, CDR2 LQKENI. This CDR3 has 16 amino acids. V lost 2 bases, J lost 4 bases, and 17 bases lay in between. The CDR3 coding sequence is TGTGCCAGCTCACCAGCCCCTGAATTACGGGGCTATGGCTACACCTTC. As protein: CASSPAPELRGYGYTF.